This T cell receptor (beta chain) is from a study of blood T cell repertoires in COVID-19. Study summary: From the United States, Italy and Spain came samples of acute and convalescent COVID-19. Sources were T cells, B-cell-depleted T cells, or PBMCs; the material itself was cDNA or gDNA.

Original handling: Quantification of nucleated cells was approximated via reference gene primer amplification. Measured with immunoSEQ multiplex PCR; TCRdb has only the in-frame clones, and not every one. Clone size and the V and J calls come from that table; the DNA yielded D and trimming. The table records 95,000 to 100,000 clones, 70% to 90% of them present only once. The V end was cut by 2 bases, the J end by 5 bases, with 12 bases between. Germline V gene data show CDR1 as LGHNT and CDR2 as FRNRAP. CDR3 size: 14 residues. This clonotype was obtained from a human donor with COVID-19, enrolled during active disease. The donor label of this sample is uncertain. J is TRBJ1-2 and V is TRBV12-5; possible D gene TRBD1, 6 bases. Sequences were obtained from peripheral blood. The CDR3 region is CASGLTGWRYGYTF. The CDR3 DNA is TGTGCTAGTGGTTTGACAGGGTGGAGGTATGGCTACACCTTC.